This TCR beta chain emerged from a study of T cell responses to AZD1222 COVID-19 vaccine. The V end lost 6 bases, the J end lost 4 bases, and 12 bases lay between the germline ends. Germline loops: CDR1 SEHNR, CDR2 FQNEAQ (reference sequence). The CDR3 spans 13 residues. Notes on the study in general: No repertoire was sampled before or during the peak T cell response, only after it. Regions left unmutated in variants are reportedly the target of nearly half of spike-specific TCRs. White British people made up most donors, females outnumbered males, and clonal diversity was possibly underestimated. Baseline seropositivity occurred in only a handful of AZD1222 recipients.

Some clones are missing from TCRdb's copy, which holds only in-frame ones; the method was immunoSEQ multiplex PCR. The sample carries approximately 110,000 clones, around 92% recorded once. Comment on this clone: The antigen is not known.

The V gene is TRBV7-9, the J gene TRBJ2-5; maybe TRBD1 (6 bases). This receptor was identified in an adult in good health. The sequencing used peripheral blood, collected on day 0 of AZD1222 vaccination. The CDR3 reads CASSPQGRETQYF. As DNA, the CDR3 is TGTGCCAGCAGTCCACAGGGAAGAGAGACCCAGTACTTC.